This T cell receptor (beta chain) comes out of a study of radiation and T cells in renal cell carcinoma (dated by TCRdb to between 2020 and 2021). Notes on the research overall: TCR beta sequencing covered over 50 samples in total, comprising approximately 26 tumors and roughly 27 peripheral blood samples. In the 55 or so samples combined, about 4 million unique CDR3 nucleotide sequences were found, encoding 2 million to 3 million unique CDR3 amino acid sequences.

The intended sense of this specimen's time point label: tumor resected at nephrectomy. What the treatment or condition label conveys for this sample: 15 Gy SBRT to primary tumor, nephrectomy 4 weeks later. The samples were drawn from a clinical trial, where primary renal cell carcinomas were treated with 15 Gy of stereotactic body radiation therapy and then removed by nephrectomy 4 weeks afterward. Renal cell carcinoma with clear cell pathology was present in all patients. Tumors were dissociated mechanically, digested with collagenase/hyaluronidase at 37 degrees C, processed in gentleMACS C tubes, and stored in liquid nitrogen. Genomic DNA for TCR sequencing was prepared using the QIAamp DNA Blood Mini Kit (Qiagen). The analyses included only samples that passed all quality control checks. The immunoSEQ kit was used, according to the manufacturer's recommendations, to generate TCR beta libraries from genomic DNA. Library preparation used a first multiplex PCR with proprietary primers, then a second PCR adding unique barcodes, with bead cleanups after each round. Each sample batch included a kit-provided positive control reaction and a negative control reaction. The final libraries were assessed on an Agilent 4200 TapeStation D1000 ScreenTape, pooled by volume, and quantified by qPCR. Sequencing ran on an Illumina NextSeq500 with a MidOutput 150-cycle cartridge, using 156 Read1 and 15 Index1 cycles with kit custom primers. The pooled library was loaded at 0.75 to 1 pM, and roughly 20% PhiX control was spiked in. In the authors' own workflow: Vendor-processed data were analyzed in R, with a clonotype defined as all T cells sharing the same CDR3 nucleotide sequence. For clone abundance analyses, frequencies were normalized to the 10,000 most abundant clones in each sample. Before analysis, public T cell clones were removed, and these numbered fewer than five per sample on average. ImmunoMap was used for dominant motif analysis with the PAM10 matrix, a gap penalty of 30, and a homology threshold of 0.3, and any motif reaching a cumulative frequency of at least 0.01 was considered dominant. Tumor-enriched and baseline blood-enriched clonotypes were defined by at least a 32-fold difference in abundance between compartments. Similarity between tumor and blood repertoires was quantified using the Baroni-Urbani and Buser coefficient, and groups were compared with two-tailed Wilcoxon tests in R. What TCRdb holds here is the immuneACCESS table cut down to in-frame rearrangements. Part of the clones is not present; checked against another copy, under half of the missing clones reflect an unresolved V gene, and the others are unexplained. V, J and clone size are taken as reported in that table, and D and trimming were inferred from the DNA itself. The sample records about 20,000 clones, roughly half of which are singletons. The ten largest clones take up approximately 16% of the sample.

As encoded in the germline V gene, CDR1 is SGHTA while CDR2 is FQGNSA. V sheds 5 bases and J sheds 4 bases, leaving 7 bases between their ends. The CDR3 measures 12 amino acids from cysteine to phenylalanine. Of the read, only the CDR3 DNA is kept; its 36 bases are in frame from base 1. About this clone: Its antigen is currently not known. No much larger clone is present one base from it, and per-base qualities are unavailable.

What the study reported, not specific to this receptor: Because the trial had a single-armed design, the trial could not examine how radiation dose or scheduling affected the TCR repertoire. A greater number of dominant CDR3 motifs was detected in irradiated tumors than in control tumors, and a larger share of the repertoire was occupied by these motifs in irradiated tumors than in control tumors. In blood, the top tumor clonotypes increased between baseline and 2 weeks post-radiation and then shrank by 4 weeks, which suggests that tumor-resident clones expanded only transiently. Irradiated tumors showed higher TCR clonality than controls, with the top 100 clonotypes averaging approximately 54% of the repertoire versus roughly 40% in nephrectomy-only tumors. Because pretreatment tumor biopsies were not available, the baseline intratumoral presence of clonotypes could not be determined. Because only small tumor regions of roughly 0.91 g were available, intratumoral heterogeneity was not captured.

The chain is encoded by TRBV7-2 joined to TRBJ2-3; a tentative D call is TRBD1 (5 bases match). This clonotype was sampled from a woman between 45 and 60 years old with renal cell carcinoma. The source was tumor tissue, collected from a patient whose treatment included radiotherapy and nephrectomy. The CDR3: CASSLGPDTQYF. In nucleotides, the sequence is TGTGCCAGCAGCCTGGGGCCAGATACGCAGTATTTT.